These T cell receptor beta chains were read from a single sample in a study of T cell repertoires in breast cancer. TCRdb independently ran MiXCR on the emulsion pairing reads; one entry per CDR3 protein. The data hold several thousand distinct CDR3 sequences, with 30% to 40% observed a single time. The material sequenced was CD8+ T cells. The receptors were sampled from a pool of human donors with breast cancer or a healthy control (not recorded which). The conserved cysteine and the conserved F or W are not part of the CDR3 here. Fields, in order: J gene, V gene, CDR3 protein.

>TRBJ1-4|TRBV5-1
ASSTDGYNEKLF
>TRBJ1-2|TRBV5-8
ASSLVRQDYGYT
>TRBJ2-2|TRBV20-1
SARDFSGDNTGELF
>TRBJ2-2|TRBV27
ASSPKGLANTGELF
>TRBJ2-7|TRBV4-2
ASSQTAGDTYEQY
>TRBJ1-3|TRBV6-1
ASNSRQGRGNTIY
>TRBJ2-1|TRBV3-1
ASSHFSGRGSYNEQF
>TRBJ2-7|TRBV20-1
SARTGTYEQY
>TRBJ1-1|TRBV27
ASSSEGLKAAF
>TRBJ2-1|TRBV4-3
ASSQGSGEGNEQF
>TRBJ2-2|TRBV27
ASSFRDRNTGELF
>TRBJ2-5|TRBV5-1
ASSMGQGGETQY
>TRBJ1-5|TRBV2
ASSEGQGLKYSNQPQH
>TRBJ2-5|TRBV19
ASSIKGETQY
>TRBJ1-5|TRBV19
ASRTRDRVDQPQH
>TRBJ1-5|TRBV9
ASSSGGGSNQPQH
>TRBJ1-1|TRBV6-1
ASTQGAPTEAF
>TRBJ2-7|TRBV5-1
ASSSTGGSYEQY
>TRBJ2-1|TRBV3-1
AIGGSSYNEQF
>TRBJ2-7|TRBV20-1
SARTDSTYEQY
>TRBJ1-1|TRBV4-3
ASSQGGTVPEAF
>TRBJ2-5|TRBV7-2
ASSLGTGPGKTQY
>TRBJ2-3|TRBV13
ASSGLLGTQY
>TRBJ1-4|TRBV20-1
SAPRDRGKKLF
>TRBJ1-2|TRBV6-1
ASSEAAGGRSNCGYT
>TRBJ2-2|TRBV7-6
ASSLASHTGELF
>TRBJ2-1|TRBV7-2
ASSLAGTGLYEQF
>TRBJ1-1|TRBV28
ASRKRGSMNTEAF
>TRBJ1-5|TRBV27
ASASGDQPQH
>TRBJ2-1|TRBV27
ASSNTGGYNEQF
>TRBJ2-4|TRBV7-6
ARSPSPGESPIPS
>TRBJ2-7|TRBV2
ASSEGGYEQY
>TRBJ1-2|TRBV27
ASSLMGQKPNYGYT
>TRBJ1-3|TRBV20-1
SARDYSSGNTIY
>TRBJ2-5|TRBV3-1
ASSHTGPKTQY
>TRBJ1-5|TRBV5-6
ASNSKAALGQPLH
>TRBJ1-4|TRBV28
ASSLEGQNEKLF
>TRBJ1-2|TRBV25-1
ASNRGPFYT
>TRBJ1-3|TRBV29-1
SSLSGNTIY
>TRBJ2-7|TRBV20-1
SAARTSYGSYEQY
>TRBJ2-1|TRBV6-6
ASSKNRRQF
>TRBJ2-7|TRBV27
ASSSPPAGEQY
>TRBJ1-5|TRBV5-5
ASSLLDRVDQPQH
>TRBJ2-1|TRBV10-3
AIGADYSYNEQF
>TRBJ2-5|TRBV5-5
ASSRDRGRSAQY
>TRBJ2-2|TRBV7-6
AAGYRGGTGELF
>TRBJ2-3|TRBV7-9
ASSLRQGGDTQY
>TRBJ2-1|TRBV10-3
AISESVAPVEQF
>TRBJ2-2|TRBV27
ASSSETSGATGELF
>TRBJ1-2|TRBV14
ASSQDVNYGYT
>TRBJ1-2|TRBV11-1
ASSLSGQSPYGCT
>TRBJ1-1|TRBV4-3
ASSRKGGTEAF